The T cell receptor (beta chain) under discussion was sequenced for a study of CD8+CD57+ T cells in acquired aplastic anemia. About the study: Sorted CD4+ and CD8+ cells yielded DNA averaging approximately 3 ug.

The V end was cut by 0 bases, the J end by 5 bases, with 4 bases between. Germline V gene sequence: CDR1 SQVTM, CDR2 ANQGSEA. This CDR3 is built from 11 residues. General study findings and limits: Between the patient and control groups, CD8+ Simpson's diversity did not differ significantly.

Only patients with CD8+CD57+ cell expansion on flow cytometry were chosen for sequencing. Every one of the patients had aplastic anemia (severe, acquired). About this clonotype: The antigen remains undetermined.

Genomic DNA, serving as template, underwent TCR beta VDJ and CDR3 profiling. Each CDR3 protein is one row after TCRdb ran MiXCR on the reads. The sample contains over 150,000 distinct CDR3 sequences, about 54% of which appear only once. Sample: sorted CD4+, CD8+, or CD8+CD57+ T cells (not recorded which) from PBMCs. The TCR comes from a human donor with aplastic anemia. The chain employs TRBV29-1 and TRBJ1-2, with D hard to call. This CDR3 reads CSVEDGYGYTF. In DNA, the CDR3 is TGCAGCGTTGAAGATGGGTATGGCTACACCTTC. Variable domain in full (rest from reference TRBV29-1 and TRBJ1-2): SAVISQKPSRDICQRGTSLTIQCQVDSQVTMMFWYRQQPGQSLTLIATANQGSEATYESGFVIDKFPISRPNLTFSTLTVSNMSPEDSSIYLCSVEDGYGYTFGSGTRLTVV.